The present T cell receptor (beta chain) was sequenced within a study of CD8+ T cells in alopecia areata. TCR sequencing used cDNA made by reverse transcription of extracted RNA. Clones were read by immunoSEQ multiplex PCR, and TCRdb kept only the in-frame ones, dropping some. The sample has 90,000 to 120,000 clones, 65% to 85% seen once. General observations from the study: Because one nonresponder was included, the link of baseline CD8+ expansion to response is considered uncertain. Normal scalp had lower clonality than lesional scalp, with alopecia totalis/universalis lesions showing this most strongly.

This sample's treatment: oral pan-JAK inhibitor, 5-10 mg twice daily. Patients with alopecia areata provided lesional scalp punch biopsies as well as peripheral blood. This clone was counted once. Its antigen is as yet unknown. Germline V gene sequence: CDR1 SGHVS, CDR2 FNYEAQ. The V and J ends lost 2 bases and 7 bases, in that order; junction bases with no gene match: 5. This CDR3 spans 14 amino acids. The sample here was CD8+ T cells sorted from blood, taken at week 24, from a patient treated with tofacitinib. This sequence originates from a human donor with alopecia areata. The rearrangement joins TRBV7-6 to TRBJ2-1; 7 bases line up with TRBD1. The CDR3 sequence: CASSLLGGRNEQFF. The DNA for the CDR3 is TGTGCCAGCAGCTTATTAGGGGGCAGGAATGAGCAGTTCTTC.